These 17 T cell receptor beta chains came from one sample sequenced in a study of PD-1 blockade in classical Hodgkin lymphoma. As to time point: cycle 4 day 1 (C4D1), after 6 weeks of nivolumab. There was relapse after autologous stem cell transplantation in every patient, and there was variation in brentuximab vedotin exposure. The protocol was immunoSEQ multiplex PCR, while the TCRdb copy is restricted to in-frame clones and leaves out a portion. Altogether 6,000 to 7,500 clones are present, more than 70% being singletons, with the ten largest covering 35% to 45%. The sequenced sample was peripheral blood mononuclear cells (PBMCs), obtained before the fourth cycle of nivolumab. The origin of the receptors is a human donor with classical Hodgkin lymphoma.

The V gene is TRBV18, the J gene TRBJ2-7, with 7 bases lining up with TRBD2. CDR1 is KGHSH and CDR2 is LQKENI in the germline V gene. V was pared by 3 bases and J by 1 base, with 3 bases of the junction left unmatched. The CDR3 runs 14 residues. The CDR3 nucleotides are TGTGCCAGCTCACCGCTAGCGGATTCCTACGAGCAGTACTTC. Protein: CASSPLADSYEQYF. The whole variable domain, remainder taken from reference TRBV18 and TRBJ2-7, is NAGVMQNPRHLVRRRGQEARLRCSPMKGHSHVYWYRQLPEEGLKFMVYLQKENIIDESGMPKERFSAEFPKEGPSILRIQQVVRGDSAAYFCASSPLADSYEQYFGPGTRLTVT.

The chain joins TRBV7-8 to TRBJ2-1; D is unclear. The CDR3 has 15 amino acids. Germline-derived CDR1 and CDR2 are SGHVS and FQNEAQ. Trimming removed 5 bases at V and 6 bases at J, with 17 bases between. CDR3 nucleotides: TGTGCCAGCAGCCTCAATTTACTTACGGGCAATGAGCAGTTCTTC. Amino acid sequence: CASSLNLLTGNEQFF.

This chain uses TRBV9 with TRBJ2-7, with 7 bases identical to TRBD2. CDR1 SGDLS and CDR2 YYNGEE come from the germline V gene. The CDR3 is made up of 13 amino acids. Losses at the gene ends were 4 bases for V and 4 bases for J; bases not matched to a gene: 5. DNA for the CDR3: TGTGCCAGCAGCCGGGTAGCGGGTTACGAGCAGTACTTC. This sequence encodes CASSRVAGYEQYF.

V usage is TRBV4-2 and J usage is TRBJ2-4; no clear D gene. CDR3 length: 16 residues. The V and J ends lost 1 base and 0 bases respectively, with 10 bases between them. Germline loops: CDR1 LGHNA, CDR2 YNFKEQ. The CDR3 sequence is CASSQGDTLAKNIQYF. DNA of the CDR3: TGTGCCAGCAGCCAAGGAGACACCTTAGCCAAAAACATTCAGTACTTC.

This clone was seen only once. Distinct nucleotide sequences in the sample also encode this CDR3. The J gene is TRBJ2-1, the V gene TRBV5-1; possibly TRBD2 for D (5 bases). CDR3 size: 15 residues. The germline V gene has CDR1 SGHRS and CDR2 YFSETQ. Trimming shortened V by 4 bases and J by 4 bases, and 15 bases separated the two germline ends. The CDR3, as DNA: TGCGCCAGCAGCGGGTCTAGCTCCCATTACAATGAGCAGTTCTTC. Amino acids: CASSGSSSHYNEQFF.

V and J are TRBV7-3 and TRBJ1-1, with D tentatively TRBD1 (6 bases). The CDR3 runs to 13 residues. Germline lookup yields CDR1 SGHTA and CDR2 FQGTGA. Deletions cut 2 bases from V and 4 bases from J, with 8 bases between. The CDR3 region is CASSLRRGTEAFF. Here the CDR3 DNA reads TGTGCCAGCAGCTTACGCAGGGGCACTGAAGCTTTCTTT.

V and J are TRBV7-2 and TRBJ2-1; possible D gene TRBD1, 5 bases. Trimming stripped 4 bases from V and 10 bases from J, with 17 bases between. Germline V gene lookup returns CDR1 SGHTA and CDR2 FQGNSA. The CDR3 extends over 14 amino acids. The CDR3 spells CASSSTNGAPEQFF. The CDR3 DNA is TGTGCCAGCAGCTCTACAAATGGGGCGCCGGAGCAGTTCTTC. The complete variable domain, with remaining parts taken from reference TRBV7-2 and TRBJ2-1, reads GAGVSQSPSNKVTEKGKDVELRCDPISGHTALYWYRQSLGQGLEFLIYFQGNSAPDKSGLPSDRFSAERTGGSVSTLTIQRTQQEDSAVYLCASSSTNGAPEQFFGPGTRLTVL.

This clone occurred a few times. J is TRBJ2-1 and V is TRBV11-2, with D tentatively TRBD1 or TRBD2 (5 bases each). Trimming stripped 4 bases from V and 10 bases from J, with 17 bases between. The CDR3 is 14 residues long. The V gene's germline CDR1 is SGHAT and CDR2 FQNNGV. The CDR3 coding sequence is TGTGCCAGCAGCTGGGAGAGGGACCGGCGGGAGCAGTTCTTC. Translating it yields CASSWERDRREQFF.

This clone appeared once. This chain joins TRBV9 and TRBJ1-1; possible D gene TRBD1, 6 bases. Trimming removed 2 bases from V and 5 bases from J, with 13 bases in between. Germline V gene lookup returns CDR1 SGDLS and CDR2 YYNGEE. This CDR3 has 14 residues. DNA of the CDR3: TGTGCCAGCAGCGTCGAACCTCAGGGGACTGAAGCTTTCTTT. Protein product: CASSVEPQGTEAFF.

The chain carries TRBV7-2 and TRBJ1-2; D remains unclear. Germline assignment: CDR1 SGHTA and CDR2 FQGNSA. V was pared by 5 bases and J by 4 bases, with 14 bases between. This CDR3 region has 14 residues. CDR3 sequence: CASSATGVAYGYTF. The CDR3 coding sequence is TGTGCCAGCAGCGCAACTGGGGTGGCCTATGGCTACACCTTC.

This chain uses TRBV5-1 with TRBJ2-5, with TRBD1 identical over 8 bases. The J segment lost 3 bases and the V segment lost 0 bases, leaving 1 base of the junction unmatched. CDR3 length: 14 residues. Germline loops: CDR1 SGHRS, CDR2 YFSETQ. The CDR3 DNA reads TGCGCCAGCAGCTTGGCAGGGGGCGAAGAGACCCAGTACTTC. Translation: CASSLAGGEETQYF.

CDR3 nucleotide sequence: TGTGCCAGCAGTCCCTCGGGGACTTATGGCTACACCTTC. Its translation is CASSPSGTYGYTF. This sequence joins TRBV27 and TRBJ1-2; a weak D match, TRBD1 (5 bases). The V gene's germline CDR1 is MNHEY and CDR2 SMNVEV (reference sequence). V gave up 5 bases and J gave up 5 bases, with 12 bases separating them. The CDR3 length is 13 residues.

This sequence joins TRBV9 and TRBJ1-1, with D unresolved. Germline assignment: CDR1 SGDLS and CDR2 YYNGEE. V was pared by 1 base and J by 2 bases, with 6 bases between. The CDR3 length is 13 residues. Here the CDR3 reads CASSVTTNTEAFF. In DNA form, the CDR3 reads TGTGCCAGCAGCGTAACTACCAACACTGAAGCTTTCTTT.

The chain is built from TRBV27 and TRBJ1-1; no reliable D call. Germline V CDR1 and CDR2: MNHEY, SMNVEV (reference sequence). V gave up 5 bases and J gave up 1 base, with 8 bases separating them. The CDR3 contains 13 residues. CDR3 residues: CASSGKRNTEAFF. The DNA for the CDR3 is TGTGCCAGCAGTGGTAAGAGGAACACTGAAGCTTTCTTT.

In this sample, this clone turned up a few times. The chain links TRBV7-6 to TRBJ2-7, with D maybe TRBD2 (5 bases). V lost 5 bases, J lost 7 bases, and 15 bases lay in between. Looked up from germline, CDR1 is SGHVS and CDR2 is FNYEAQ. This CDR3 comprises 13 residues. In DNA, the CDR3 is TGTGCCAGCAGCGCGTATGTCGGCGGGGAGCAGTACTTC. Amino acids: CASSAYVGGEQYF. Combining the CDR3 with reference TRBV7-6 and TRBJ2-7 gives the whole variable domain GAGVSQSPRYKVTKRGQDVALRCDPISGHVSLYWYRQALGQGPEFLTYFNYEAQQDKSGLPNDRFSAERPEGSISTLTIQRTEQRDSAMYRCASSAYVGGEQYFGPGTRLTVT.

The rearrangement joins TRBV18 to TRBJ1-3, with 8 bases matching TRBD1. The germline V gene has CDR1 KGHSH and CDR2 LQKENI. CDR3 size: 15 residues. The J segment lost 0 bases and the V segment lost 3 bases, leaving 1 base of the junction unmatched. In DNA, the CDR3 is TGTGCCAGCTCACCGGGACAGGTCTCTGGAAACACCATATATTTT. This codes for CASSPGQVSGNTIYF.

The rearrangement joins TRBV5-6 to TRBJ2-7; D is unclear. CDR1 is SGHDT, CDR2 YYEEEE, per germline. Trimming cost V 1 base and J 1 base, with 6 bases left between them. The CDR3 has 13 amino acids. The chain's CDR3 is CASSLYSSYEQYF. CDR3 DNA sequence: TGTGCCAGCAGCTTGTACAGTTCCTACGAGCAGTACTTC.